This TCR beta chain emerged from a study of blood T cell repertoires in COVID-19. In the original processing: Nucleated cell number was recorded as an estimate derived from reference gene primer amplification. Sequenced by immunoSEQ multiplex PCR; TCRdb stores in-frame clones only, minus some. V, J and clone size derive from that table, while D and trimming were established from the DNA sequence. The table lists 250,000 to 300,000 clones, approximately 88% of them singletons. The CDR3 contains 14 residues. Trimming cost V 3 bases and J 7 bases; bases outside gene matches: 8. CDR1 and CDR2 (germline): SGHTA, FQGNSA. The Seattle patients joined while their infection was active and were tracked longitudinally afterward.

This sequence was found in an older woman with COVID-19, enrolled during active disease. The V call is TRBV7-2, the J call TRBJ2-5, with TRBD1 identical over 7 bases. Material for sequencing was peripheral blood. The CDR3 DNA reads TGTGCCAGCAGCTTGGTGGGGACAGAGGGGACCCAGTACTTC. This codes for CASSLVGTEGTQYF.